A selection of T cell receptor beta chains follows, all from one sample in a study of shared clonotypes between healthy human individuals. The assay was immunoSEQ multiplex PCR, and TCRdb's table has in-frame clones only and misses some. This sample yields more than 600,000 clones, of which about 90% are seen a single time; 24% belongs to the top ten. Specimen: naive CD8+ T cells sorted from blood. The receptors shown here come from a man between 25 and 39 years old in good health. Both conserved end residues are part of each CDR3. The D gene is left open where the match is weak. The size entry is marked missing in some rows and otherwise reads once, few, many or a size class.

V	D	J	size	CDR3	DNA
TRBV30	.	TRBJ2-7	.	CAWSVGSGEQYF	TGTGCCTGGAGTGTTGGGAGTGGGGAGCAGTACTTC
TRBV7-9	TRBD2	TRBJ2-3	.	CASSLGTSEAWSTDTQYF	TGTGCCAGCAGCCTCGGGACTAGCGAGGCCTGGAGCACAGATACGCAGTATTTT
TRBV27	.	TRBJ2-3	.	CASSLLPLTDTQYF	TGTGCCAGCAGCCTTCTACCCCTCACAGATACGCAGTATTTT
TRBV4-1	TRBD1	TRBJ1-1	.	CASSQTGEGTEAFF	TGCGCCAGCAGCCAGACAGGGGAGGGCACTGAAGCTTTCTTT
TRBV6-6	.	TRBJ2-1	few	CASSLQMDVANEQFF	TGTGCCAGCAGCCTACAGATGGATGTAGCCAATGAGCAGTTCTTC
TRBV11-2	.	TRBJ2-7	.	CASSFSRGEQYF	TGTGCCAGCAGCTTTTCCCGCGGCGAGCAGTACTTC
TRBV4-3	TRBD2	TRBJ2-1	.	CASSQALTSGLRFF	TGCGCCAGCAGCCAAGCTTTAACTAGCGGTCTCCGGTTCTTC
TRBV7-9	.	TRBJ2-7	.	CASSSSSLPPGGADYEQYF	TGTGCCAGCAGCTCTTCCTCCCTACCTCCTGGCGGGGCGGACTACGAGCAGTACTTC
TRBV28	.	TRBJ2-7	.	CASSGDAGEQYF	TGTGCCAGCTCCGGGGACGCAGGCGAGCAGTACTTC
TRBV7-2	TRBD2	TRBJ2-7	.	CASSLFTGGNEQYF	TGTGCCAGCAGCTTATTCACGGGAGGAAACGAGCAGTACTTC
TRBV29-1	.	TRBJ2-7	.	CSAEGNSYEQYF	TGCAGCGCCGAAGGGAACTCCTACGAGCAGTACTTC
TRBV11-2	.	TRBJ2-7	.	CASSAQSYTYEQYF	TGTGCCAGCAGCGCCCAGTCTTATACCTACGAGCAGTACTTC
TRBV5-4	.	TRBJ2-7	once	CASSLRQAYEQYF	TGTGCCAGCAGCTTGAGACAAGCCTACGAGCAGTACTTC
TRBV11-3	TRBD2	TRBJ2-3	once	CASSLTSGGPSTDTQYF	TGTGCCAGCAGCCTTACTAGCGGGGGGCCTAGCACAGATACGCAGTATTTT
TRBV11-2	.	TRBJ1-3	.	CASSLKPGSGNTIYF	TGTGCCAGCAGCTTAAAGCCGGGCTCTGGAAACACCATATATTTT
TRBV12-5	TRBD1	TRBJ1-1	.	CASGFTGALTEAFF	TGTGCTAGTGGCTTTACAGGGGCCCTCACTGAAGCTTTCTTT
TRBV27	.	TRBJ2-1	few	CASSQYNEQFF	TGTGCCAGCAGTCAATACAATGAGCAGTTCTTC
TRBV7-9	.	TRBJ2-1	.	CASSSSGTGVIFYEQFF	TGTGCCAGCAGCTCCTCGGGAACGGGAGTTATTTTCTATGAGCAGTTCTTC
TRBV11-2	.	TRBJ1-2	.	CASSLETGWGYTF	TGTGCCAGCAGCTTAGAGACGGGCTGGGGCTACACCTTC
TRBV7-8	.	TRBJ1-1	.	CASSLDPNGGASTEAFF	TGTGCCAGCAGCTTAGACCCCAATGGGGGGGCAAGCACTGAAGCTTTCTTT
TRBV13	TRBD2	TRBJ2-2	.	CASSPTTTSGRAPGELFF	TGTGCCAGCAGCCCGACCACTACTAGCGGGAGGGCCCCCGGGGAGCTGTTTTTT
TRBV6-1	.	TRBJ2-7	.	CASSGARGPREEQYF	TGTGCCAGCAGTGGGGCTAGGGGACCCCGGGAGGAGCAGTACTTC
TRBV27	TRBD2	TRBJ2-7	.	CASSEPGLADYEQYF	TGTGCCAGCAGTGAACCGGGACTAGCGGACTACGAGCAGTACTTC
TRBV19	TRBD1	TRBJ2-2	once	CASSIVPGQGYTGELFF	TGTGCCAGTAGTATTGTTCCGGGACAGGGATACACCGGGGAGCTGTTTTTT
TRBV5-6	TRBD2	TRBJ2-2	.	CASSHQTSGYTGELFF	TGTGCCAGCAGCCATCAGACTAGCGGGTACACCGGGGAGCTGTTTTTT
TRBV5-1	TRBD1	TRBJ2-1	.	CASSYATGWNEQFF	TGCGCCAGCAGCTACGCGACAGGGTGGAATGAGCAGTTCTTC
TRBV9	.	TRBJ2-1	once	CASSVGQGYNEQFF	TGTGCCAGCAGCGTAGGGCAGGGGTACAATGAGCAGTTCTTC
TRBV27	.	TRBJ2-7	.	CASSLSRSEQYF	TGTGCCAGCAGTTTATCCCGGAGCGAGCAGTACTTC
TRBV5-1	.	TRBJ2-1	.	CASSPALLDNEQFF	TGCGCCAGCAGTCCTGCCTTACTCGACAATGAGCAGTTCTTC
TRBV7-9	TRBD2	TRBJ2-7	.	CASSLRGTSGGDEQYF	TGTGCCAGCAGCTTAAGGGGTACTAGCGGGGGTGACGAGCAGTACTTC
TRBV19	TRBD2	TRBJ2-1	.	CASSALAGVVDEQFF	TGTGCCAGTAGTGCGCTAGCGGGAGTTGTTGATGAGCAGTTCTTC
TRBV27	.	TRBJ2-2	.	CASSTFFGARELFF	TGTGCCAGCAGCACCTTCTTTGGGGCGAGGGAGCTGTTTTTT
TRBV5-1	.	TRBJ2-7	.	CASSPLGREFYEQYF	TGCGCCAGCAGCCCGCTAGGAAGGGAGTTCTACGAGCAGTACTTC
TRBV6-1	TRBD1	TRBJ1-5	.	CASSGTGGHQPQHF	TGTGCCAGCAGTGGGACAGGGGGACATCAGCCCCAGCATTTT
TRBV7-9	.	TRBJ2-1	.	CASSLTRLGETYNEQFF	TGTGCCAGCAGCTTAACTCGCTTGGGGGAGACCTACAATGAGCAGTTCTTC
TRBV19	.	TRBJ2-7	.	CASSSGHLYEQYF	TGTGCCAGTAGTTCCGGACACCTTTACGAGCAGTACTTC
TRBV7-7	.	TRBJ1-1	.	CASSAELNTEAFF	TGTGCTAGCTCGGCAGAATTGAACACTGAAGCTTTCTTT
TRBV5-1	TRBD1	TRBJ1-4	.	CASSSAPRTGRWRANEKLFF	TGCGCCAGCAGCTCCGCCCCCCGGACAGGGAGGTGGAGGGCTAATGAAAAACTGTTTTTT
TRBV4-3	.	TRBJ1-1	.	CASSQLEGTTEAFF	TGCGCCAGCAGCCAATTGGAGGGGACCACTGAAGCTTTCTTT
TRBV28	.	TRBJ2-4	.	CASSPTAAKNIQYF	TGTGCCAGCAGTCCGACAGCCGCCAAAAACATTCAGTACTTC
TRBV5-1	.	TRBJ2-7	.	CASSLGVLGGTYEQYF	TGCGCCAGCAGCTTGGGTGTATTGGGTGGGACGTACGAGCAGTACTTC
TRBV6-6	.	TRBJ1-4	.	CASSYGPNEKLFF	TGTGCCAGCAGTTATGGACCTAATGAAAAACTGTTTTTT
TRBV13	.	TRBJ2-1	.	CASSLESAREQFF	TGTGCCAGCAGCTTAGAGTCAGCGAGGGAGCAGTTCTTC
TRBV2	TRBD1	TRBJ2-7	.	CASSEARTGTYEQYF	TGTGCCAGCAGTGAAGCCAGGACAGGTACCTACGAGCAGTACTTC
TRBV7-9	.	TRBJ2-2	few	CASSSWGTGELFF	TGTGCCAGCAGCTCGTGGGGCACCGGGGAGCTGTTTTTT
TRBV4-1	.	TRBJ1-2	.	CASSQAGDSNYGYTF	TGCGCCAGCAGCCAAGCGGGAGATTCTAACTATGGCTACACCTTC
TRBV19	.	TRBJ2-1	.	CASSIEGSFYNEQFF	TGTGCCAGTAGTATAGAGGGGTCATTCTACAATGAGCAGTTCTTC
TRBV7-9	TRBD1	TRBJ2-1	.	CASSQRTGLRNRTYNEQFF	TGTGCCAGCAGCCAACGGACAGGGTTAAGAAATAGGACCTACAATGAGCAGTTCTTC
TRBV27	.	TRBJ1-5	.	CASSRSRGEQGSNQPQHF	TGTGCCAGCAGTCGCTCGCGGGGGGAACAGGGTAGCAATCAGCCCCAGCATTTT
TRBV15	.	TRBJ2-1	.	CATSKGLSSYNEQFF	TGTGCCACCAGCAAGGGACTTAGCTCCTACAATGAGCAGTTCTTC
TRBV27	.	TRBJ2-1	.	CASSLSRQYNEQFF	TGTGCCAGCAGTTTATCGAGACAGTACAATGAGCAGTTCTTC
TRBV9	TRBD2	TRBJ2-1	.	CASSVVVAGVNEQFF	TGTGCCAGCAGCGTAGTGGTAGCGGGAGTTAATGAGCAGTTCTTC
TRBV2	.	TRBJ1-5	.	CASSEGEGNQPQHF	TGTGCCAGCAGTGAGGGAGAGGGGAATCAGCCCCAGCATTTT
TRBV14	.	TRBJ2-3	.	CASSPPYQVQKYF	TGTGCCAGCAGCCCGCCCTACCAGGTCCAAAAGTATTTT
TRBV13	TRBD1	TRBJ1-3	.	CASSVTGGIGNTIYF	TGTGCCAGCAGCGTGACAGGGGGCATTGGAAACACCATATATTTT
TRBV7-9	TRBD1	TRBJ2-7	.	CASSAILGTGEQYF	TGTGCCAGCAGCGCAATTCTGGGGACAGGAGAGCAGTACTTC
TRBV27	.	TRBJ2-2	.	CASSILGGGTGELFF	TGTGCCAGCAGTATCCTGGGGGGTGGCACCGGGGAGCTGTTTTTT
TRBV6-1	.	TRBJ2-5	once	CASRRDGQETQYF	TGTGCCAGCAGGAGAGATGGACAAGAGACCCAGTACTTC
TRBV5-6	.	TRBJ1-1	few	CASSLASYTEAFF	TGTGCCAGCAGCTTGGCGAGCTACACTGAAGCTTTCTTT
TRBV4-1	.	TRBJ2-7	.	CASSQGITVAYEQYF	TGCGCCAGCAGCCAAGGTATAACAGTCGCCTACGAGCAGTACTTC